This T cell receptor beta chain was captured by sequencing in a study of Ad26.COV2.S vaccination and SARS-CoV-2 variants (dated by TCRdb to the early 2020s). For the wider study: Donors in the vaccine arm were drawn from COV1001, a multicentre, randomized, double-blind, placebo-controlled phase I-IIa trial testing Ad26.COV2.S in healthy adults. Ad26.COV2.S was administered intramuscularly at 5 x 10^10 or 1 x 10^11 viral particles, either as a single shot or as two shots given 56 days apart. TCRbeta repertoire sequencing served as the tool for gauging how specific and how broad the SARS-CoV-2-reactive T cell receptors were following Ad26.COV2.S vaccination. A total of approximately 30 samples were included in the TCR-sequenced set, comprising roughly 19 Ad26.COV2.S vaccine recipients, 5 placebo recipients and 8 SARS-CoV-2 convalescent individuals. Participants in the trial were split at random into five groups of five each, receiving low-dose or high-dose Ad26.COV2.S once or twice, or else placebo on both occasions. Throughout the experiments and outcome assessment, investigators stayed blinded to trial group allocation. Paper-wide results and their limitations: The authors noted that the TCR breadth and depth analyses may have underestimated total T cell responses. Comparing responses between vaccine doses or regimens was not something the study was powered to do. Ad26.COV2.S recipients had higher spike-specific TCR breadth than placebo recipients (P = 0.0014). Substantial breadth of spike-specific CD8+ and CD4+ T cell responses was reported after vaccination. Comparable non-spike TCR breadth was observed between vaccine and placebo recipients, consistent with only spike being contained in the vaccine.

The immunoSEQ Assay was used to sequence TCRbeta CDR3 regions. After extraction, genomic DNA underwent amplification by bias-controlled multiplex PCR, followed by high-throughput sequencing. As for the authors' bioinformatics: Collapsing and filtering of sequences were performed to quantify the absolute abundance of each unique TCRbeta CDR3 region. T cell fraction was estimated by normalizing TCRbeta template counts to usable DNA, which was measured by amplifying reference genes present in all nucleated cells. Repertoire TCRs were annotated as SARS-CoV-2-specific by exact matching of V gene, CDR3 amino acid sequence and J gene to a known reactive TCR set. MIRA supplied the reference SARS-CoV-2 TCR set, which was filtered for enrichment in COVID-19-positive ImmuneCODE repertoires so that public or cross-reactive TCRs were removed. Drawing on the MIRA antigens, annotated TCRs were analysed further at the level of specific ORF or position within ORF. Depth was the summed frequency of annotated unique rearrangements, while breadth was defined as annotated unique rearrangements over total unique productive rearrangements. Two-sided Wilcoxon rank-sum tests were applied when comparing TCR breadth between groups. TCRdb's version of the immuneACCESS table is confined to in-frame rearrangements and falls short of the full clone set. An unresolved V gene accounts for under half of the shortfall where checked; the remainder is of unknown origin. D and trimming were read from the DNA, whereas the V and J calls and clone size are those reported in that table. The sample table contains around 420,000 clones; only one count was recorded for over 75% of them. Jointly, the top ten make up less than 4% of the sample.

The treatment or condition label of this sample denotes: approximately 18 received Ad26.COV2.S at low or high dose, single or two shots; about 5 received placebo; per-sample allocation not given. For vaccine and placebo recipients, repertoires were sequenced using samples collected on day 63 after the first injection. Cohort 1b enrolled around 24 adults aged 18-55 years at a single site in Boston, USA, between 29 July and 7 August 2020. Ad26.COV2.S was a replication-incompetent adenovirus type 26 vector expressing a prefusion-stabilized SARS-CoV-2 spike protein from the original Wuhan strain. The germline V gene specifies SNHLY as CDR1 and FYNNEI as CDR2. The cysteine opens and the phenylalanine closes a CDR3 of 15 amino acids. The read is trimmed to its CDR3 DNA, 45 bases read in frame from base 1. V is clipped by 3 bases and J by 5 bases, and the sequence between their germline boundaries is 14 bases long.

In the case of this clone: Its antigen has not been determined. Base qualities are missing; no much larger clone stands one base away.

This sequence was found in a person between 18 and 65 years old who received the Ad26.COV2.S COVID-19 vaccine or a placebo. This specimen consisted of peripheral blood, obtained in a trial of Ad26.COV2.S vaccine versus placebo. The chain is assembled from TRBV2 and TRBJ2-1, with no confidently assigned D gene. For the CDR3, the sequence is CASSDRGMTDNEQFF. The DNA reads TGTGCCAGCAGTGACCGCGGAATGACTGACAATGAGCAGTTCTTC.